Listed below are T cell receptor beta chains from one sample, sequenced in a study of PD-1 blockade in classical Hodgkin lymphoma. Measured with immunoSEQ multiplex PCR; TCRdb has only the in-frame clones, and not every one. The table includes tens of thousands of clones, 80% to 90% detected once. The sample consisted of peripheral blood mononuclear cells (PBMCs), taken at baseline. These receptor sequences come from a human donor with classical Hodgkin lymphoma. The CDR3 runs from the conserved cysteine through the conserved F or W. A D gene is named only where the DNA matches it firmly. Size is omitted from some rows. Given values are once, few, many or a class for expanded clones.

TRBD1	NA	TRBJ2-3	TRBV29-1	CSAQGAPDTQYF	TGCAGCGCTCAGGGGGCCCCAGATACGCAGTATTTT
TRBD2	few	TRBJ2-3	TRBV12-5	CASGKSGGITDTQYF	TGTGCTAGTGGCAAAAGCGGGGGCATCACAGATACGCAGTATTTT
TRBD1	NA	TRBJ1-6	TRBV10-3	CAISHGQGYNSPLHF	TGTGCCATCAGCCACGGACAGGGCTATAATTCACCCCTCCACTTT
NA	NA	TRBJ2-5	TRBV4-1	CASSPRQVGRETQYF	TGCGCCAGCAGCCCCCGACAGGTGGGGCGGGAGACCCAGTACTTC
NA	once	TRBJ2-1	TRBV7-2	CASSLGQWSSYNEQFF	TGTGCCAGCAGCTTAGGACAGTGGAGCTCCTACAATGAGCAGTTCTTC
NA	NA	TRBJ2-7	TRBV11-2	CASSPSGGGGLVQYF	TGTGCCAGCAGCCCCTCGGGGGGAGGGGGGCTGGTACAGTACTTC
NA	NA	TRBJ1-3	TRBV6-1	CASSADSSGNTIYF	TGTGCCAGCAGCGCAGATAGCTCTGGAAACACCATATATTTT
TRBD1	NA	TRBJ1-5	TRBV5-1	CASRRSGTDNQPQHF	TGCGCCAGCAGGCGGTCCGGGACAGATAATCAGCCCCAGCATTTT
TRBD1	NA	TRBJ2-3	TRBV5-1	CASSTGQESTDTQYF	TGCGCCAGCAGCACGGGACAGGAGAGCACAGATACGCAGTATTTT
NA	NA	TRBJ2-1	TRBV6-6	CASSIPFRASEQFF	TGTGCCAGCAGCATCCCCTTCCGAGCGAGTGAGCAGTTCTTC
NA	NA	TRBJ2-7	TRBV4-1	CASSHGGTHEQYF	TGCGCCAGCAGCCATGGGGGAACCCACGAGCAGTACTTC
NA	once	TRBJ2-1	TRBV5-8	CASSLMQGYNEQFF	TGTGCCAGCAGCCTCATGCAGGGGTACAATGAGCAGTTCTTC
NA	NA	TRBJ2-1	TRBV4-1	CASSQDNEQFF	TGCGCCAGCAGCCAAGACAATGAGCAGTTCTTC
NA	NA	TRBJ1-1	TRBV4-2	CASSQVAWGNTEAFF	TGTGCCAGCAGCCAAGTAGCATGGGGGAACACTGAAGCTTTCTTT
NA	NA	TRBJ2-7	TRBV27	CASSALTVRDTYEQYF	TGTGCCAGCAGTGCCCTCACTGTCCGGGATACCTACGAGCAGTACTTC
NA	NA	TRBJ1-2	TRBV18	CASSPPGTQTSWGYTF	TGTGCCAGCTCACCGCCCGGGACACAGACCTCCTGGGGCTACACCTTC
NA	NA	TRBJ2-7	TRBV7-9	CASSLAGAPYEQYF	TGTGCCAGCAGCTTAGCAGGGGCGCCCTACGAGCAGTACTTC
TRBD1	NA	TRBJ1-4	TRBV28	CASNRQGGEKLFF	TGTGCCAGCAATAGACAGGGGGGTGAAAAACTGTTTTTT
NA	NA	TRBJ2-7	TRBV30	CAWGGPYEQYF	TGTGCCTGGGGGGGACCCTACGAGCAGTACTTC
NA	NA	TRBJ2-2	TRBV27	CASNNQANTGELFF	TGTGCCAGCAATAATCAAGCGAACACCGGGGAGCTGTTTTTT
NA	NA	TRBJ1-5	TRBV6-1	CASSPERDQPQHF	TGTGCCAGCAGCCCCGAGAGAGATCAGCCCCAGCATTTT
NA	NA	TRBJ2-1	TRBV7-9	CASSSTGTEVGEQFF	TGTGCCAGCAGCTCGACGGGGACGGAGGTAGGTGAGCAGTTCTTC
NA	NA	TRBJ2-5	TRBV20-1	CSARVETQYF	TGCAGTGCTAGGGTAGAGACCCAGTACTTC
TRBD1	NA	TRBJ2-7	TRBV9	CASSHGQGEQYF	TGTGCCAGCAGCCACGGACAGGGTGAGCAGTACTTC
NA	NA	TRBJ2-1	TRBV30	CAWSATTTGEQFF	TGTGCCTGGAGTGCTACTACGACGGGTGAGCAGTTCTTC
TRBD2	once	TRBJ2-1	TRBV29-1	CSSVIGAGGPSEQFF	TGCAGCTCTGTGATCGGAGCGGGGGGGCCGAGTGAGCAGTTCTTC
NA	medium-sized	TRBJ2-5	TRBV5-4	CASSTGTYEETQYF	TGTGCCAGCAGCACCGGGACCTACGAAGAGACCCAGTACTTC
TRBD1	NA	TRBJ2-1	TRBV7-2	CASSLNRGNEQFF	TGTGCCAGCAGTCTTAACAGGGGGAATGAGCAGTTCTTC